The 13 T cell receptor beta chains presented below share a single source sample, sequenced in a study of blood T cells in healthy people across ages. The second PCR ran roughly 6 to 11 cycles with a sample-barcoded 5' primer and J-beta primers. TCRdb passed the 5' RACE reads through MiXCR, listing each CDR3 protein once. The repertoire holds fewer than 600,000 distinct CDR3 sequences, with roughly a quarter as singletons. The same data also went into a second study, on T cells of mothers and their children.

The sequenced sample consisted of blood. Source of these receptors: a boy aged 2 to 9 in good health.

This clonotype turned up a few times. V is TRBV11-2 and J is TRBJ2-3; D is perhaps TRBD1 or TRBD2 (5 bases each). Germline CDR1 SGHAT, CDR2 FQNNGV. The CDR3 totals 15 residues. The germline V and J ends were trimmed by 5 bases and 5 bases, with 17 bases remaining between them. DNA for the CDR3: TGTGCCAGCAGCAACCGGGACCGCGGAGAAGATACGCAGTATTTT. This codes for CASSNRDRGEDTQYF.

The rearrangement uses TRBV7-9 and TRBJ2-7, with 7 bases identical to TRBD2. The V and J ends lost 9 bases and 3 bases, in that order; junction bases with no gene match: 8. The CDR3 is made up of 13 amino acids. Germline-derived CDR1 and CDR2 are SEHNR and FQNEAQ (reference sequence). CDR3 bases: TGTGCCAGAAGCCTAGCGGAAAGCTACGAGCAGTACTTC. As protein: CARSLAESYEQYF. The whole variable domain, filled in from reference TRBV7-9 and TRBJ2-7, reads DTGVSQNPRHKITKRGQNVTFRCDPISEHNRLYWYRQTLGQGPEFLTYFQNEAQLEKSRLLSDRFSAERPKGSFSTLEIQRTEQGDSAMYLCARSLAESYEQYFGPGTRLTVT.

The rearrangement joins TRBV10-3 to TRBJ2-2, with 7 bases fitting TRBD1. With 6 bases clipped from V and 3 bases from J, the junction kept 4 bases outside the gene matches. The germline CDR1 and CDR2 sequences are ENHRY and SYGVKD. The CDR3 contains 14 residues. DNA for the CDR3: TGTGCCATCAGAGTCGGGACAGACACCGGGGAGCTGTTTTTT. This translates into CAIRVGTDTGELFF.

The J gene is TRBJ2-4, the V gene TRBV11-2, with 14 positions matching TRBD2. The germline CDR1 and CDR2 sequences are SGHAT and FQNNGV. V lost 5 bases, J lost 4 bases, and 7 bases stayed unmatched. The CDR3 is 17 amino acids. The CDR3 DNA follows: TGTGCCAGCAGCCTTTGGGGACTAGCGGGGGCTAAAAACATTCAGTACTTC. It codes for CASSLWGLAGAKNIQYF.

This clonotype was recorded a few times. The chain recombines TRBV29-1 with TRBJ2-5, with D unresolved. This CDR3 is 13 amino acids long. Germline V gene lookup returns CDR1 SQVTM and CDR2 ANQGSEA. The V end was cut by 4 bases, the J end by 0 bases, with 9 bases between. The CDR3 loop reads CSVGRQNQETQYF. The DNA of the CDR3 is TGCAGCGTTGGTCGGCAGAACCAAGAGACCCAGTACTTC. Complete variable domain (other parts from reference TRBV29-1 and TRBJ2-5): SAVISQKPSRDICQRGTSLTIQCQVDSQVTMMFWYRQQPGQSLTLIATANQGSEATYESGFVIDKFPISRPNLTFSTLTVSNMSPEDSSIYLCSVGRQNQETQYFGPGTRLLVL.

About this clonotype itself: The junction differs from germline at one of its ends, possibly a read error. V is TRBV7-9 and J is TRBJ2-1; no clear D gene. Germline assignment: CDR1 SEHNR and CDR2 FQNEAQ (reference sequence). The CDR3 is 14 amino acids. CDR3 sequence reads: CASSSDWHYNDQFF. The CDR3 nucleotides read TGTGCCAGCAGCTCCGACTGGCACTACAATGACCAGTTCTTC.

The sample holds a few counts of this clonotype. J is TRBJ1-1 and V is TRBV11-2, with D unclear. V was clipped by 5 bases and J by 7 bases, with 14 bases between them. Germline CDR1 and CDR2: SGHAT and FQNNGV. There are 13 residues in the CDR3. In DNA, the CDR3 is TGTGCCAGCAGCAAAGAGGGTCCTGGTGAAGCTTTCTTT. Translated, it gives CASSKEGPGEAFF.

The genes are TRBV12-3 or TRBV12-4 and TRBJ1-1; 11 positions match TRBD1. This CDR3 is built from 15 residues. V lost 6 bases, J lost 0 bases, and 3 bases stayed unmatched. The CDR3 DNA reads TGTGCCAGCAGCCGGACAGGGGGCTTGAACACTGAAGCTTTCTTT. Amino acid sequence: CASSRTGGLNTEAFF.

The chain couples TRBV18 to TRBJ2-2; no reliable D call. V lost 5 bases, J lost 0 bases, and 10 bases lay in between. Germline CDR1 KGHSH, CDR2 LQKENI. The CDR3 has 15 amino acids. CDR3 bases: TGTGCCAGCTCATTTGTGACAACGAACACCGGGGAGCTGTTTTTT. As protein: CASSFVTTNTGELFF.

This clonotype was observed a few times. This chain connects TRBV20-1 to TRBJ2-5; 7 bases agree with TRBD2. The DNA matches TRBJ2-1 better at its end, which makes the J call doubtful. Looked up from germline, CDR1 is DFQATT and CDR2 is SNEGSKA (reference sequence). CDR3 length: 15 residues. The CDR3 DNA sequence: TGCAGTGCTAGATGGGAGGGCAGGGCCTACAATGAGCAGTTCTTC. Translating gives CSARWEGRAYNEQFF.

This clonotype came up many times. This chain joins TRBV6-5 and TRBJ2-3; the match to TRBD2 covers 9 bases. J lost 3 bases, V lost 9 bases, and 1 base had no gene match. The CDR3 totals 12 residues. Per germline, CDR1 MNHEY and CDR2 SVGAGI. CDR3 protein: CASSGGTDTQYF. Here the CDR3 DNA reads TGTGCCAGTAGCGGGGGTACAGATACGCAGTATTTT.

In its sample, this clonotype was seen a few times. The chain carries TRBV7-8 and TRBJ2-5; TRBD2 agrees at 7 bases. Germline CDR1 SGHVS, CDR2 FQNEAQ. Trimming took 3 bases from V and 3 from J; bases not matched to a gene: 4. This CDR3 is 14 amino acids long. The DNA of the CDR3 is TGTGCCAGCAGCTTCACCGGGACTAAAGAGACCCAGTACTTC. This gives the protein CASSFTGTKETQYF.

The chain carries TRBV7-9 and TRBJ1-1; D call uncertain. Germline CDR1 and CDR2: SEHNR and FQNEAQ (reference sequence). The germline V and J ends were trimmed by 8 bases and 1 base, with 14 bases remaining between them. There are 14 residues in the CDR3. For the CDR3, the DNA is TGTGCCAGCGGGAAAGGCAAGTCGAACACTGAAGCTTTCTTT. This codes for CASGKGKSNTEAFF.